This is a list of T cell receptor beta chains from one sample in a study of T cells in localized non-small cell lung cancer. Assay: immunoSEQ multiplex PCR; the TCRdb copy retains only in-frame clones and omits some. The data show 70,000 to 95,000 clones, approximately 90% seen once. This sample comprised PBMCs, obtained before any cancer treatment. These TCRs come from a woman aged 40-69 years with stage II squamous cell lung carcinoma. Each CDR3 is given with its conserved first and last residue. D genes are given only for firm matches. Size values are once, few and many counts, or a class for expanded clones, and some rows have none.

d_call,v_call,clone_size,cdr3_length,j_call,cdr3_nt,cdr3_aa
.,TRBV5-1,.,15,TRBJ2-3,TGCGCCAGCAGCTTGGGACTCCCGGGGGCAGATACGCAGTATTTT,CASSLGLPGADTQYF
TRBD2,TRBV10-2,few,14,TRBJ2-1,TGCGCCAGCAGTGTTTTAGCGGGGCGGGATGAGCAGTTCTTC,CASSVLAGRDEQFF
.,TRBV7-9,.,14,TRBJ1-2,TGTGCCAGCAGCTTAGAAGGGGTCGACTATGGCTACACCTTC,CASSLEGVDYGYTF
.,TRBV5-1,.,16,TRBJ2-2,TGCGCCAGCAGCCGAACCAGGGGAGTGGACACCGGGGAGCTGTTTTTT,CASSRTRGVDTGELFF
.,TRBV6-6,.,13,TRBJ2-1,TGTGCCAGCACCCCTTCTAGAGACAATGAGCAGTTCTTC,CASTPSRDNEQFF
.,TRBV30,.,13,TRBJ2-7,TGTGCCTGGAGCTTTAAAGGGGGATACGAGCAGTACTTC,CAWSFKGGYEQYF
TRBD2,TRBV28,.,15,TRBJ2-2,TGTGCCAGCAGTCCGCCGGGGGGTTGGGCCGGGGAGCTGTTTTTT,CASSPPGGWAGELFF
.,TRBV18,.,16,TRBJ2-2,TGTGCCAGCTCACCACTCAACGGGGGCCGCACCGGGGAGCTGTTTTTT,CASSPLNGGRTGELFF
.,TRBV18,once,11,TRBJ1-1,TGTGCCAGCTCACCTCAGAGGGGGGCTTTCTTT,CASSPQRGAFF
.,TRBV2,.,13,TRBJ1-5,TGTGCCAGCAGTGAAACTAGTTACGGGCCCCAGCATTTT,CASSETSYGPQHF
.,TRBV6-5,once,15,TRBJ1-3,TGTGCCAGCAGTTTACACCAGGGTACGGGAAACACCATATATTTT,CASSLHQGTGNTIYF
TRBD2,TRBV6-1,.,16,TRBJ2-2,TGTGCCAGCAGTGAACTAACGACTAGCGGGGCCGGGGAGCTGTTTTTT,CASSELTTSGAGELFF
.,TRBV2,.,14,TRBJ2-7,TGTGCCAGCAAGTCCGGGGGAGCAGTTAATGAGCAGTACTTC,CASKSGGAVNEQYF
.,TRBV11-2,.,15,TRBJ2-5,TGTGCCAGCGTAGACGCGGGCCTCAGCCAAGAGACCCAGTACTTC,CASVDAGLSQETQYF
TRBD2,TRBV7-9,once,16,TRBJ2-7,TGTGCCAGCAGCTCACCTAGCGGGAAAACAACCTACGAGCAGTACTTC,CASSSPSGKTTYEQYF
TRBD1,TRBV6-5,few,12,TRBJ1-5,TGTGCCACCGGACAGGGAAGCGGGCCCCAGCATTTT,CATGQGSGPQHF
.,TRBV19,.,15,TRBJ1-2,TGTGCCAGTAGTATAGGTCACGGGAAGAACTATGGCTACACCTTC,CASSIGHGKNYGYTF
.,TRBV2,.,13,TRBJ2-7,TGTGCCAGCAGTGATACCAGAGAGGGCGAGCAGTACTTC,CASSDTREGEQYF
.,TRBV10-3,.,13,TRBJ1-1,TGTGCCATCAGTGAACGGCGACCGCTAGGAGCTTTCTTT,CAISERRPLGAFF
.,TRBV29-1,once,12,TRBJ2-7,TGCAGCGTAGCGGGCGACTCCTACGAGCAGTACTTC,CSVAGDSYEQYF
.,TRBV5-1,.,13,TRBJ1-1,TGCGCCAGCAGCTTGAGGGCGAACACTGAAGCTTTCTTT,CASSLRANTEAFF
TRBD1,TRBV4-2,.,14,TRBJ1-2,TGTGCCAGCAGCCAACTGGGACAGGCGAAGGGCTACACCTTC,CASSQLGQAKGYTF
.,TRBV5-1,.,15,TRBJ1-5,TGCGCCAGCAGCTTGGGGGGGATTAGCAATCAGCCCCAGCATTTT,CASSLGGISNQPQHF
TRBD2,TRBV5-1,.,18,TRBJ2-2,TGCGCCAGCAGCGGCACTAGCGGGGGGGCCCGATACACCGGGGAGCTGTTTTTT,CASSGTSGGARYTGELFF
.,TRBV19,.,14,TRBJ1-2,TGTGCCAGTAGTCCCGCTCGGACGGGCTATGGCTACACCTTC,CASSPARTGYGYTF
.,TRBV7-8,.,17,TRBJ1-5,TGTGCCAGCAGCTTCGGCGTAAACCACCCGAAAAATCAGCCCCAGCATTTT,CASSFGVNHPKNQPQHF
.,TRBV4-2,.,13,TRBJ1-4,TGTGCCAGCAGCCAAAACCTTGGTGAAAAACTGTTTTTT,CASSQNLGEKLFF
.,TRBV6-5,.,13,TRBJ1-1,TGTGCCAGCAGTTACTCAAGGAACACTGAAGCTTTCTTT,CASSYSRNTEAFF
.,TRBV7-8,.,15,TRBJ2-2,TGTGCCAGCAGCCTGGAGAGGACTAACACCGGGGAGCTGTTTTTT,CASSLERTNTGELFF
TRBD1,TRBV13,.,13,TRBJ2-5,TGTGCCAGCAGCTTCAGGGGGCTGGGGACCCAGTACTTC,CASSFRGLGTQYF
.,TRBV7-6,.,13,TRBJ1-2,TGTGCCAGCAGCTCTGGGACACCTTATGGCTACACCTTC,CASSSGTPYGYTF
.,TRBV25-1,.,16,TRBJ1-5,TGTGCCAGCAGTGGAGGGTTGACAGGCCACAATCAGCCCCAGCATTTT,CASSGGLTGHNQPQHF
.,TRBV7-6,once,14,TRBJ2-2,TGTGCCAGCAGCTTCAGGGGAGGGGCCGGGGAGCTGTTTTTT,CASSFRGGAGELFF
TRBD2,TRBV6-1,.,15,TRBJ2-2,TGTGCCAGCACTTTAGCGGGGGGGAACACCGGGGAGCTGTTTTTT,CASTLAGGNTGELFF
.,TRBV6-1,.,15,TRBJ1-3,TGTGCCAGCAACTTTGACATGGACTCTGGAAACACCATATATTTT,CASNFDMDSGNTIYF
TRBD2,TRBV5-4,.,17,TRBJ2-3,TGTGCCAGCAGCTTGGGCTCTAGCGGGAGGAATACAGATACGCAGTATTTT,CASSLGSSGRNTDTQYF
.,TRBV9,.,17,TRBJ2-3,TGTGCCAGCAGCGTAGGTCAGGAGATATCCCTGGTCGATACGCAGTATTTT,CASSVGQEISLVDTQYF
.,TRBV5-1,.,14,TRBJ1-5,TGCGCCAGCAGCTTAGGAGACCGCAATCAGCCCCAGCATTTT,CASSLGDRNQPQHF
.,TRBV7-2,once,15,TRBJ1-1,TGTGCCAGCAGCTCCTCGGCCAAGACGAACACTGAAGCTTTCTTT,CASSSSAKTNTEAFF
.,TRBV27,.,13,TRBJ1-5,TGTGCCAGCAGTTTTGGACCAAATCAGCCCCAGCATTTT,CASSFGPNQPQHF
.,TRBV20-1,.,11,TRBJ1-1,TGCAGTGCTAGGGTGAACACTGAAGCTTTCTTT,CSARVNTEAFF
.,TRBV5-4,.,15,TRBJ2-3,TGTGCCAGCAGCAACGGCGCTCTTTCGGCAGATACGCAGTATTTT,CASSNGALSADTQYF
.,TRBV2,once,13,TRBJ2-7,TGTGCCAGCAGTGACCGCACCCCCTACGAGCAGTACTTC,CASSDRTPYEQYF
.,TRBV6-1,.,15,TRBJ1-1,TGTGCCAGCAGCGCCAGGGGCAAAGGGGACACTGAAGCTTTCTTT,CASSARGKGDTEAFF
.,TRBV25-1,once,16,TRBJ2-1,TGTGCCAGCAGTGAATGGCGGGGCCCCAAATTGGATGAGCAGTTCTTC,CASSEWRGPKLDEQFF
TRBD2,TRBV7-6,.,13,TRBJ2-1,TGTGCCAGCAGCTTAGAAAGAGGGAGGGTACAGTTCTTC,CASSLERGRVQFF
.,TRBV2,.,15,TRBJ1-5,TGTGCCAGCGCCCTGGGGGGAGGGGATTTCCAGCCCCAGCATTTT,CASALGGGDFQPQHF
.,TRBV9,.,13,TRBJ1-1,TGTGCCAGCAGCCCCCGACTGTACACTGAAGCTTTCTTT,CASSPRLYTEAFF
.,TRBV19,.,13,TRBJ2-1,TGTGCCAGTAGTCTCTCCGGGGGCGGGGAGGAGTTCTTC,CASSLSGGGEEFF
.,TRBV10-2,.,13,TRBJ2-5,TGCGCCAGCAGGGACTCTGGAGGAGAGACCCAGTACTTC,CASRDSGGETQYF
.,TRBV5-1,.,15,TRBJ2-7,TGCGCCAGCAGCTTGGAGGGGCAGGGGTTGGGCGAGCAGTACTTC,CASSLEGQGLGEQYF
.,TRBV6-1,.,15,TRBJ1-3,TGTGCCAGCAGTGAACGTCCAGGGGCTGGAAACACCATATATTTT,CASSERPGAGNTIYF
.,TRBV5-1,.,19,TRBJ2-7,TGCGCCAGCAGCTTGCAGGGACAGGGGAGTCTAGCGGGGATCTACGAGCAGTACTTC,CASSLQGQGSLAGIYEQYF
.,TRBV28,.,16,TRBJ1-6,TGTGCCAGCAGTTACTTCAGTAGCTCCTATAATTCACCCCTCCACTTT,CASSYFSSSYNSPLHF
TRBD2,TRBV2,.,20,TRBJ2-1,TGTGCCAGCAGCTCACTTTCGGGACTAGCGGGAGGCCACTCCTACAATGAGCAGTTCTTC,CASSSLSGLAGGHSYNEQFF
.,TRBV5-6,once,11,TRBJ2-7,TGTGCCAGCAGCTTGGCCTACGAGCAGTACTTC,CASSLAYEQYF
TRBD2,TRBV10-3,.,16,TRBJ2-3,TGTGCCATCAGTGAGGGAGCGGGGTTGAAGGCAGATACGCAGTATTTT,CAISEGAGLKADTQYF
TRBD1,TRBV19,.,16,TRBJ2-3,TGTGCCAGTAGTAGGGGGACAGGGAGAAGCACAGATACGCAGTATTTT,CASSRGTGRSTDTQYF
TRBD1,TRBV27,.,13,TRBJ1-2,TGTGCCAGGGACGGACAGGGGGCTGGAGGCTACACCTTC,CARDGQGAGGYTF